The clone carrying this T cell receptor (beta chain) was found a few times. Its antigen is not identified. PCR was performed using 60 Vbeta and 13 Jbeta primers. Assay: immunoSEQ multiplex PCR; the TCRdb copy retains only in-frame clones and omits some. Among 150,000 to 200,000 clones listed, about four fifths were seen once. The entry originates in a study of cytomegalovirus exposure and HLA in healthy donors. Turning to the study itself: Out of 150 million to 200 million T cells, an earlier analysis found around 120 million unique TCR beta sequences in total.

Whole-study results and caveats: Follow-up analysis later connected one missense variant in DCLRE1C with trimming of TCR beta V- and J-genes.

The germline V gene has CDR1 SGHTA and CDR2 FQGNSA. The CDR3 totals 14 residues. The TCR originated in a male donor in good health and CMV-seropositive. The sequenced sample was PBMCs. This chain joins TRBV7-2 and TRBJ2-5, with 8 bases that match TRBD2. The last part of the DNA fits TRBJ2-7 better; the J call may be wrong. The CDR3: CASRRGGPSLEQYF. CDR3 bases: TGTGCCAGCCGCCGCGGGGGGCCATCACTCGAGCAGTACTTC.